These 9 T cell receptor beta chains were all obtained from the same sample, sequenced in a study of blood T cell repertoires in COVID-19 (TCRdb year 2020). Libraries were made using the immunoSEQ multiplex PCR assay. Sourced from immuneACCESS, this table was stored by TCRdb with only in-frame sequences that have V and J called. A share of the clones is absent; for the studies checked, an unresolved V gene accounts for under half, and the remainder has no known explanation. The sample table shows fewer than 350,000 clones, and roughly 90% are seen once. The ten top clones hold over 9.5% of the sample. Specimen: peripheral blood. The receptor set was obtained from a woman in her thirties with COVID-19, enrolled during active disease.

For the CDR3, the DNA is TGTGCCAGCAGCTTCCCAGCGGGGGGGCTCAATGAGCAGTTCTTC. Amino acids: CASSFPAGGLNEQFF. The rearrangement uses TRBV7-8 and TRBJ2-1; 10 bases agree with TRBD2. The CDR3 length is 15 residues. Unmatched junction bases numbered 5, after V lost 3 bases and J lost 6 bases. The V gene's germline CDR1 is SGHVS and CDR2 FQNEAQ.

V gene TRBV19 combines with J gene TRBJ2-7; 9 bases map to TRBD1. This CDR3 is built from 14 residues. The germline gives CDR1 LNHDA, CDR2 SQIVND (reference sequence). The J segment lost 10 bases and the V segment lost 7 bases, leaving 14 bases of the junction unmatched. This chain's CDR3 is CASTPFRQGGLQYF. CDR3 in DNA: TGTGCCAGTACCCCCTTTAGACAGGGGGGACTCCAGTACTTC.

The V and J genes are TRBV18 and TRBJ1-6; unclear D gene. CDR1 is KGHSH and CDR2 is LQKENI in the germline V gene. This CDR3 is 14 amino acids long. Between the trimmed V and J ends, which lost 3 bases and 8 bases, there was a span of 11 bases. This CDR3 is CASSPLPEDSPLHF. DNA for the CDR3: TGTGCCAGCTCACCCCTCCCGGAGGATTCACCCCTCCACTTT.

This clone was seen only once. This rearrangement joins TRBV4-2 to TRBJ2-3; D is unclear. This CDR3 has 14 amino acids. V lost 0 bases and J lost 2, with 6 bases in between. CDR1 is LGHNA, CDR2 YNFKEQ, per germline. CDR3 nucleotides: TGTGCCAGCAGCCAAGATCAGGACACAGATACGCAGTATTTT. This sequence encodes CASSQDQDTDTQYF.

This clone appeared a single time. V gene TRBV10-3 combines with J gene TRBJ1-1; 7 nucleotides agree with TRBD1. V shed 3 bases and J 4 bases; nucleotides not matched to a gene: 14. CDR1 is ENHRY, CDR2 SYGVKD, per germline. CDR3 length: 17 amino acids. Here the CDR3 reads CAISDSGERGQSTEAFF. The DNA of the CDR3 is TGTGCCATCAGTGATTCCGGAGAGAGGGGGCAAAGCACTGAAGCTTTCTTT.

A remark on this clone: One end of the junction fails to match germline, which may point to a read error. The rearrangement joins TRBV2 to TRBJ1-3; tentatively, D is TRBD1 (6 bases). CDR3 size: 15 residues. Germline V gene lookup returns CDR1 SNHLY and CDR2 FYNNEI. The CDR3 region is CASREGTPAGNTIYF. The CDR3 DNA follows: TGTGCCAGCAGGGAAGGGACACCAGCTGGAAACACCATATATTTT.

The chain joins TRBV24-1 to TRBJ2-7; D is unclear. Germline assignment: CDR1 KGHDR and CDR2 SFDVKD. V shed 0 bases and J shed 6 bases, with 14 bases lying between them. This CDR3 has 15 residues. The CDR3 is CATSDLAQTSREQYF. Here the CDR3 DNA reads TGTGCCACCAGTGATTTGGCCCAAACTTCGCGCGAGCAGTACTTC.

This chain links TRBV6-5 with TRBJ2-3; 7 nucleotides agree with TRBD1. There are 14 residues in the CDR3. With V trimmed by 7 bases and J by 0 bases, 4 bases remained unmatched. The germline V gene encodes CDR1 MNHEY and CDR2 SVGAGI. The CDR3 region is CASNWDRSTDTQYF. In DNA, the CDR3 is TGTGCCAGCAATTGGGACAGAAGCACAGATACGCAGTATTTT.

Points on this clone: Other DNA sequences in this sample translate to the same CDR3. The CDR3 sequence: CASSRGSGNQPQHF. CDR3 bases: TGTGCCAGCAGCAGGGGATCGGGCAATCAGCCCCAGCATTTT. The V call is TRBV6-5, the J call TRBJ1-5; D might be TRBD1 (6 bases). The CDR3 has 14 amino acids. Trimming took off 6 bases at V and 2 bases at J, with 11 bases between the two ends. Per the germline V gene, CDR1 is MNHEY and CDR2 is SVGAGI.